The rows below give T cell receptor beta chains drawn from one sample of a study of OX40 agonist ivuxolimab in advanced cancers. Data came from immunoSEQ multiplex PCR; TCRdb stores just in-frame clones and leaves some out. Among approximately 82,000 clones listed, around 86% were seen once. The input for sequencing was CD4+ or CD8+ T cells sorted from blood, taken in a trial of the OX40 agonist ivuxolimab. These receptors all stem from an adult with an advanced solid tumor such as melanoma, head and neck, liver or kidney cancer. Both conserved end residues are part of each CDR3. The order of the fields is clone size, D gene, V gene, J gene, CDR3 DNA, CDR3 protein. The D gene is left open where the match is weak. The size entry is marked missing in some rows and otherwise reads once, few, many or a size class.

-	-	TRBV6-1	TRBJ2-7	TGTGCCAGCACCCCCGGGGGAAGTTTTTCCTACGAGCAGTACTTC	CASTPGGSFSYEQYF
once	-	TRBV6-1	TRBJ1-5	TGTGCCAGCATTGGACAATATAGCAATCAGCCCCAGCATTTT	CASIGQYSNQPQHF
-	TRBD2	TRBV7-9	TRBJ2-3	TGTGCCAGCAGCCTAGCGGAAGATACGCAGTATTTT	CASSLAEDTQYF
once	TRBD1	TRBV5-4	TRBJ2-3	TGTGCCAGCAGCCCAAGGACAGGGGGCACAGATACGCAGTATTTT	CASSPRTGGTDTQYF
-	-	TRBV30	TRBJ1-2	TGTGCCTGGAGTGTAATGGGGGATGGGGGCTACACCTTC	CAWSVMGDGGYTF
few	-	TRBV30	TRBJ1-5	TGTGCCTGGAGTGTAAGGAGCAATCAGCCCCAGCATTTT	CAWSVRSNQPQHF
-	TRBD1	TRBV5-6	TRBJ1-3	TGTGCCAGCAGCGAGACAGGGACTCCCTCTGGAAACACCATATATTTT	CASSETGTPSGNTIYF
few	-	TRBV7-2	TRBJ2-5	TGTGCCAGCAGCTTAGTGAGGGGGACCCAGTACTTC	CASSLVRGTQYF
once	-	TRBV18	TRBJ2-2	TGTGCCAGCTCACTAGGGACTAACACCGGGGAGCTGTTTTTT	CASSLGTNTGELFF
once	-	TRBV7-8	TRBJ1-1	TGTGCCAGCATCTTAGGGAGAGGGGGCACTGAAGCTTTCTTT	CASILGRGGTEAFF
-	-	TRBV29-1	TRBJ1-5	TGCAGCGTTGGAGACATAAATCAGCCCCAGCATTTT	CSVGDINQPQHF
medium-sized	TRBD1	TRBV7-8	TRBJ2-5	TGTGCCAGCAGCCTACAGGGGTTTCGAGCGGAGACCCAGTACTTC	CASSLQGFRAETQYF
-	TRBD1	TRBV29-1	TRBJ1-5	TGCAGCGCGGGACAGCGCAATCAGCCCCAGCATTTT	CSAGQRNQPQHF
-	-	TRBV19	TRBJ1-2	TGTGCCAGTAGCATAGACAGGAAAAATGGCTACACCTTC	CASSIDRKNGYTF
-	TRBD1	TRBV13	TRBJ2-5	TGTGCCAGCAGCTCGGGACAGGGGGCGCGGAAGACCCAGTACTTC	CASSSGQGARKTQYF
-	-	TRBV5-5	TRBJ1-3	TGTGCCAGCAGCCTAGACAGCAACTCTGGAAACACCATATATTTT	CASSLDSNSGNTIYF
-	-	TRBV30	TRBJ1-4	TGTGCCCTATCCTTGAACGGGAAAAAACTGTTTTTT	CALSLNGKKLFF
once	-	TRBV19	TRBJ1-1	TGTGCCAGTAGTACATCACACAGCACTGAAGCTTTCTTT	CASSTSHSTEAFF
once	TRBD2	TRBV19	TRBJ2-7	TGTGCCAGTAGTATAGTAGTGGGTCGTGGCGGGAGGAGCTACGAGCAGTACTTC	CASSIVVGRGGRSYEQYF
few	TRBD1	TRBV7-6	TRBJ1-2	TGTGCCAGCAGTGCACAGGGGGCGGGAGGCTACACCTTC	CASSAQGAGGYTF
-	-	TRBV4-3	TRBJ2-7	TGCGCCAGCAGCCTTTCTCCCTTGCCCTTCTACGAGCAGTACTTC	CASSLSPLPFYEQYF
-	-	TRBV19	TRBJ2-1	TGTGCCAGTACCGGGATCTCCTACAATGAGCAGTTCTTC	CASTGISYNEQFF
-	-	TRBV10-3	TRBJ1-6	TGTGCCATCAGTGAGTTGGCAGGGACCCCCCTCCACTTT	CAISELAGTPLHF
-	-	TRBV2	TRBJ1-2	TGTGCCAGCAGGTCCCAGGGGCGGGGCTATGGCTACACCTTC	CASRSQGRGYGYTF
-	-	TRBV5-1	TRBJ1-1	TGCGCCAGCAGCCACCAACAGAATATGAACACTGAAGCTTTCTTT	CASSHQQNMNTEAFF
-	-	TRBV29-1	TRBJ1-1	TGCAGCGTGGTCGAGAACCGACAGAGAAGGACTGAAGCTTTCTTT	CSVVENRQRRTEAFF
-	TRBD2	TRBV29-1	TRBJ2-3	TGCAGCGTTCAAGGTCCCGGGACTAGCGGGATTACAGATACGCAGTATTTT	CSVQGPGTSGITDTQYF
-	TRBD1	TRBV4-3	TRBJ1-2	TGCGCCAGCAGCCAAGAGGACAGGGGAGGTCATGGCTACACCTTC	CASSQEDRGGHGYTF
-	-	TRBV28	TRBJ1-2	TGTGCCAGCAGTTTACTCGGGACCGTGCGGGGCTACACCTTC	CASSLLGTVRGYTF
-	-	TRBV5-1	TRBJ1-4	TGCGCCAGCAGCTTGAGAACTAAGAAAGAAAAACTGTTTTTT	CASSLRTKKEKLFF
-	-	TRBV7-2	TRBJ1-2	TGTGCCAGCAGCTCTCGAGTGTCAGGGGCGGATGGCTACACCTTC	CASSSRVSGADGYTF
-	-	TRBV7-8	TRBJ2-7	TGTGCCAGCAGTCCTTCCGGAGGCGAGCAGTACTTC	CASSPSGGEQYF
-	TRBD1	TRBV5-4	TRBJ2-7	TGTGCCAGCAGCTTAGCAGGGGGCCACGAGCAGTACTTC	CASSLAGGHEQYF
-	-	TRBV5-4	TRBJ1-3	TGTGCCAGCAGCTTGGCGGGTAGCTCTGGAAACACCATATATTTT	CASSLAGSSGNTIYF
few	TRBD1	TRBV19	TRBJ1-1	TGTGCCAGTAGAACGGGACAGGGGGCTTTGAACACTGAAGCTTTCTTT	CASRTGQGALNTEAFF
-	-	TRBV30	TRBJ2-2	TGTGCCTGGACGCGTATGCCGAACACCGGGGAGCTGTTTTTT	CAWTRMPNTGELFF
-	-	TRBV18	TRBJ2-7	TGTGCCAGCTCGCCGACCGACAGATCCTACGAGCAGTACTTC	CASSPTDRSYEQYF
-	-	TRBV5-6	TRBJ2-3	TGTGCCAGCAGCTATGGACAGGATACGCAGTATTTT	CASSYGQDTQYF
-	TRBD1	TRBV9	TRBJ1-2	TGTGCCAGCAGCGTAGGACAGGGGACGGCTAACTATGGCTACACCTTC	CASSVGQGTANYGYTF
-	-	TRBV7-3	TRBJ2-3	TGTGCCAGCAGCTCCGGGTTCGGGCCCGACACAGATACGCAGTATTTT	CASSSGFGPDTDTQYF
once	TRBD2	TRBV10-2	TRBJ2-1	TGCGCCAGCAGTGAGTCTGGACTAGCGGGGGGGCTTGATGAGCAGTTCTTC	CASSESGLAGGLDEQFF
-	-	TRBV6-5	TRBJ2-7	TGTGCCAGCAGTTCCCCAGGGTCCTACGAGCAGTACTTC	CASSSPGSYEQYF
-	-	TRBV4-2	TRBJ1-2	TGTGCCAGCAGCCAACCAGGGGTTGGCTACACCTTC	CASSQPGVGYTF
-	-	TRBV5-4	TRBJ2-2	TGTGCCAGCAGCTTGGGGATTACTCTTGGCGGGGAGCTGTTTTTT	CASSLGITLGGELFF
once	TRBD1	TRBV7-9	TRBJ1-2	TGTGCCAGCAGCTTTGTGGTGGGACAGGGGAATAGCTACACCTTC	CASSFVVGQGNSYTF
-	TRBD1	TRBV6-5	TRBJ1-5	TGTGCCAGCAGCAAAGACAGGGGGGGCAATCAGCCCCAGCATTTT	CASSKDRGGNQPQHF
-	TRBD1	TRBV19	TRBJ1-5	TGTGCCAGTAGGGCAGTCGGGACAGGATATAGCAATCAGCCCCAGCATTTT	CASRAVGTGYSNQPQHF
-	-	TRBV6-5	TRBJ2-7	TGTGCCAGCAGATCCGGGACGTGGGGCGCCTACGAGCAGTACTTC	CASRSGTWGAYEQYF